In this sample, the clone carrying this TCR beta chain turned up a few times. This sample stems from a study of blood T cell repertoires in COVID-19. Ages ranged from roughly 18 to 95 years, with residence in about two dozen US areas. Recovered participants had two consecutive negative NP/OP PCR tests, healthcare professional clearance, or symptom resolution. Original processing methods: Quantification of nucleated cells was approximated via reference gene primer amplification. Using immunoSEQ multiplex PCR, the repertoire was profiled, and TCRdb retains in-frame clones only, with some absent. For V, J and clone size, that table is used; D and trimming come from the DNA. The sample yields about 230,000 clones, roughly 80% seen once. Germline V gene sequence: CDR1 SGHVS, CDR2 FNYEAQ. The CDR3 is made up of 15 amino acids. Deletions cut 1 base from V and 0 bases from J, with 4 bases between.

Sequencing used PBMCs or T cells enriched from blood (not recorded which). J is TRBJ2-6 and V is TRBV7-6; D ambiguous. The TCR comes from a man aged 55 to 70 who had recovered from COVID-19. CDR3 residues: CASSLVRSGANVLTF. In nucleotides, the CDR3 is TGTGCCAGCAGCTTAGTCCGCTCTGGGGCCAACGTCCTGACTTTC.